Each of the 22 T cell receptor beta chains below was sequenced from the same sample in a study of blood T cell repertoires in COVID-19. Measured with immunoSEQ multiplex PCR; TCRdb has only the in-frame clones, and not every one. The table has fewer than 250,000 clones, approximately 86% seen once. The sample comprised peripheral blood. The receptor set was obtained from a man aged 60 to 75 with acute or convalescent COVID-19.

The V call is TRBV18, the J call TRBJ1-3; 9 nucleotides agree with TRBD1. Germline CDR1 reads KGHSH; CDR2 reads LQKENI. Germline trimming cut 2 bases from V and 0 bases from J; bases unmatched to any gene: 5. The CDR3 has 17 amino acids. The CDR3 reads CASSPGQGRPSGNTIYF. The CDR3 DNA follows: TGTGCCAGCTCACCAGGACAGGGGAGGCCCTCTGGAAACACCATATATTTT.

This chain joins TRBV18 and TRBJ1-3; 9 positions agree with TRBD1. Trimming cost V 3 bases and J 9 bases; bases outside gene matches: 12. The CDR3 has 16 amino acids. The germline V gene has CDR1 KGHSH and CDR2 LQKENI. CDR3 residues: CASSPSTPGQGGTIYF. CDR3 in DNA: TGTGCCAGCTCACCGTCTACACCGGGACAGGGTGGCACCATATATTTT.

The chain links TRBV19 to TRBJ1-5; D is uncertain. The germline V gene has CDR1 LNHDA and CDR2 SQIVND (reference sequence). V was pared by 3 bases and J by 3 bases, with 18 bases between. The CDR3 is 17 residues long. The CDR3 nucleotides read TGTGCCAGTAGTATCGCGAAGATTGGAGGGTTCAATCAGCCCCAGCATTTT. Its translation is CASSIAKIGGFNQPQHF.

This clone was picked up one time. CDR3 sequence (DNA): TGCGCCAGCCGCCCTCGACAGGGGGCAGGGCAGCCCCAGCATTTT. Amino acid sequence: CASRPRQGAGQPQHF. V and J are TRBV10-1 and TRBJ1-5; 10 bases line up with TRBD1. This CDR3 is 15 amino acids long. The trim removed 8 bases at V and 7 bases at J, leaving 11 bases unmatched. Germline CDR1 reads WNHNN; CDR2 reads SYGVQD (reference sequence).

The chain joins TRBV6-2 or TRBV6-3 to TRBJ2-2; D is possibly TRBD2 (5 bases). With 5 bases removed from V and 9 bases from J, the gap between germline ends came to 10 bases. Looked up from germline, CDR1 is MNHEY and CDR2 is SVGEGT. This CDR3 spans 12 amino acids. Here the CDR3 reads CASSLGLRELFF. Here the CDR3 DNA reads TGTGCCAGCAGTCTCGGACTGAGGGAGCTGTTTTTT.

The chain joins TRBV7-9 to TRBJ2-1, with 16 positions matching TRBD2. Germline CDR1 is SEHNR and CDR2 is FQNEAQ (reference sequence). V lost 5 bases, J lost 1 base, and 8 bases stayed unmatched. This CDR3 is 19 amino acids long. The chain's CDR3 is CASSRGLAGGPGSYNEQFF. The CDR3 DNA is TGTGCCAGCAGCAGGGGACTAGCGGGGGGGCCTGGTTCCTACAATGAGCAGTTCTTC.

The J gene is TRBJ2-2, the V gene TRBV19; D is possibly TRBD2 (5 bases). Germline V gene sequence: CDR1 LNHDA, CDR2 SQIVND (reference sequence). V was clipped by 4 bases and J by 6 bases, with 18 bases between them. The CDR3 is made up of 16 amino acids. In DNA form, the CDR3 reads TGTGCCAGTAGTAACGGGCCTAGCTTATCCGCCGGGGAGCTGTTTTTT. Translating gives CASSNGPSLSAGELFF.

CDR3 nucleotide sequence: TGTGCCAGCAGCGGCTGGGACAGGGGTCTAATGAACACTGAAGCTTTCTTT. Translation gives CASSGWDRGLMNTEAFF. The chain combines TRBV25-1 with TRBJ1-1; 10 positions agree with TRBD1. Germline V lookup: CDR1 MGHDK, CDR2 SYGVNS. Losses at the gene ends were 6 bases for V and 0 bases for J; bases not matched to a gene: 10. The CDR3 is 17 residues long.

J is TRBJ2-1 and V is TRBV2; TRBD1 matches at 11 bases. The CDR3 is 15 residues long. V was clipped by 7 bases and J by 6 bases; unmatched bases: 8. CDR1 and CDR2 from the germline V gene are SNHLY and FYNNEI. This CDR3 is CASTEGDRGFNEQFF. Written as DNA, the CDR3 is TGTGCCAGCACCGAGGGGGACAGGGGGTTCAATGAGCAGTTCTTC.

The chain couples TRBV7-7 to TRBJ2-7; maybe TRBD1 (7 bases). The germline V and J ends were trimmed by 5 bases and 6 bases, with 14 bases remaining between them. Germline V lookup: CDR1 SSHAT, CDR2 FNYEAQ (reference sequence). This CDR3 is 13 amino acids long. CDR3 in amino acids: CASSPGTAGEQYF. The CDR3 DNA reads as TGTGCCAGCAGCCCCGGGACAGCGGGCGAGCAGTACTTC.

This clone was seen a few times. The V and J genes are TRBV6-1 and TRBJ1-6, with D unresolved. Germline V CDR1 and CDR2: MNHNS, SASEGT. The CDR3 has 16 residues. Trimming stripped 3 bases from V and 6 bases from J, with 15 bases between. The chain's CDR3 is CASSDIPQRRNSPLHF. The CDR3 DNA follows: TGTGCCAGCAGTGATATTCCCCAGAGGCGTAATTCACCCCTCCACTTT.

The rearrangement links TRBV5-1 to TRBJ1-5, with a tentative D call TRBD1 (6 bases). This CDR3 region has 17 residues. Germline assignment: CDR1 SGHRS and CDR2 YFSETQ. Trimming left V 6 bases short and J 0 bases short, with 19 bases between. CDR3 loop: CASIQPGQSFSNQPQHF. Here the CDR3 DNA reads TGCGCCAGCATTCAACCGGGACAATCCTTTAGCAATCAGCCCCAGCATTTT.

This chain joins TRBV5-4 and TRBJ2-2; TRBD1 might be the D (6 bases). The CDR3 consists of 14 residues. The germline CDR1 and CDR2 sequences are SGHNT and YYREEE (reference sequence). Trimming took 0 bases from V and 5 from J, leaving 8 bases between them. This CDR3 reads CASSLAGVTGELFF. The CDR3 DNA reads as TGTGCCAGCAGCTTGGCAGGGGTTACCGGGGAGCTGTTTTTT.

The V gene is TRBV11-2, the J gene TRBJ2-3; TRBD1 aligns across 7 bases. J lost 4 bases, V lost 1 base, and 5 bases had no gene match. This CDR3 spans 15 amino acids. CDR1 SGHAT and CDR2 FQNNGV come from the germline V gene. This CDR3 reads CASSLGRQGADTQYF. CDR3 DNA: TGTGCCAGCAGCTTAGGTCGACAGGGTGCAGATACGCAGTATTTT.

The V and J genes are TRBV11-3 and TRBJ2-1, with D hard to call. V lost 6 bases and J 6 bases, leaving 12 bases between the germline ends. The CDR3 length is 13 residues. The germline V gene has CDR1 SGHNT and CDR2 YENEEA. CDR3 in DNA: TGTGCCAGCAGTTCCGGGTGGCCCAATGAGCAGTTCTTC. Its translation: CASSSGWPNEQFF. Variable domain in full (rest from reference TRBV11-3 and TRBJ2-1): EAGVVQSPRYKIIEKKQPVAFWCNPISGHNTLYWYLQNLGQGPELLIRYENEEAVDDSQLPKDRFSAERLKGVDSTLKIQPAELGDSAVYLCASSSGWPNEQFFGPGTRLTVL.

The chain is built from TRBV7-2 and TRBJ1-2; TRBD1 matches 8 bases. This CDR3 contains 13 residues. CDR1 SGHTA and CDR2 FQGNSA come from the germline V gene. The J segment lost 8 bases and the V segment lost 4 bases, leaving 6 bases of the junction unmatched. The CDR3: CASSSRGRLGYTF. The CDR3 DNA sequence: TGTGCCAGCAGCTCCAGGGGGCGCTTAGGCTACACCTTC.

The sample holds one count of this clone. The chain has TRBV3-1 (or the pseudogene TRBV3-2) and TRBJ2-5, with 12 bases that match TRBD2. The CDR3 extends over 19 amino acids. Germline values: CDR1 LGHDT, CDR2 YNNKEL (reference sequence). The V segment lost 4 bases and the J segment 0 bases; nucleotides outside the gene matches: 12. The CDR3 sequence is CASSPHRLAGGWYQETQYF. For the CDR3, the DNA is TGTGCCAGCAGCCCCCACCGGCTAGCGGGGGGGTGGTACCAAGAGACCCAGTACTTC.

The chain couples TRBV11-1 to TRBJ2-2, with D perhaps TRBD2 (5 bases). V gave up 3 bases and J gave up 6 bases, with 14 bases separating them. Per the germline V gene, CDR1 is SGHAT and CDR2 is FQDESV (reference sequence). This CDR3 region has 15 residues. In DNA form, the CDR3 reads TGTGCCAGCAGCTTTAGGTCGGGATTCCCCGGGGAGCTGTTTTTT. Its translation: CASSFRSGFPGELFF.

This clone was seen only once. This chain connects TRBV27 to TRBJ2-1; the match to TRBD1 covers 8 bases. This CDR3 comprises 15 residues. CDR1 is MNHEY and CDR2 is SMNVEV in the germline V gene (reference sequence). After removal of 5 bases from V and 2 bases from J, the junction contained 5 bases not matched to a gene. The CDR3 nucleotides read TGTGCCAGCAGTACCCCGACAGGGGCCTACAATGAGCAGTTCTTC. This codes for CASSTPTGAYNEQFF.

The V call is TRBV2, the J call TRBJ1-2, with D hard to call. CDR1 and CDR2 (germline): SNHLY, FYNNEI. The CDR3 totals 13 residues. V was trimmed by 7 bases and J by 0 bases, leaving 9 bases between them. The CDR3 sequence is CASTPLPNYGYTF. The CDR3 DNA reads TGTGCCAGCACCCCACTACCTAACTATGGCTACACCTTC.

The V gene is TRBV27, the J gene TRBJ1-2, with 10 bases fitting TRBD1. Germline V gene lookup returns CDR1 MNHEY and CDR2 SMNVEV (reference sequence). The CDR3 has 16 residues. The V segment lost 6 bases and the J segment 7 bases; nucleotides outside the gene matches: 14. The CDR3 protein is CASSYTTGGSLGGYTF. The CDR3 DNA sequence: TGTGCCAGCAGCTACACGACAGGGGGCTCCCTAGGTGGCTACACCTTC.

The chain combines TRBV27 with TRBJ2-7; D call uncertain. The length of the CDR3 is 13 residues. Per germline, CDR1 MNHEY and CDR2 SMNVEV (reference sequence). The V end was cut by 2 bases, the J end by 5 bases, with 10 bases between. This chain's CDR3 is CASSLGPTDEQYF. Written as DNA, the CDR3 is TGTGCCAGCAGTTTAGGGCCAACTGACGAGCAGTACTTC.